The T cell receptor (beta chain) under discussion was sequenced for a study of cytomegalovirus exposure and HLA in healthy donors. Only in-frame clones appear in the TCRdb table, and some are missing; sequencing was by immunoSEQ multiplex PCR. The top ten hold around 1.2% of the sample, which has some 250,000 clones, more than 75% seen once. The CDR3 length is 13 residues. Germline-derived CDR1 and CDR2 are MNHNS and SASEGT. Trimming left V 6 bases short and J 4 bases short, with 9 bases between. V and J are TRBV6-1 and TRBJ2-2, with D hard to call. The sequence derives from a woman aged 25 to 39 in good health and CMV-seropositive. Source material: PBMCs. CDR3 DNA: TGTGCCAGCAGCTCGTCGTTCACCGGGGAGCTGTTTTTT. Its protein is CASSSSFTGELFF.